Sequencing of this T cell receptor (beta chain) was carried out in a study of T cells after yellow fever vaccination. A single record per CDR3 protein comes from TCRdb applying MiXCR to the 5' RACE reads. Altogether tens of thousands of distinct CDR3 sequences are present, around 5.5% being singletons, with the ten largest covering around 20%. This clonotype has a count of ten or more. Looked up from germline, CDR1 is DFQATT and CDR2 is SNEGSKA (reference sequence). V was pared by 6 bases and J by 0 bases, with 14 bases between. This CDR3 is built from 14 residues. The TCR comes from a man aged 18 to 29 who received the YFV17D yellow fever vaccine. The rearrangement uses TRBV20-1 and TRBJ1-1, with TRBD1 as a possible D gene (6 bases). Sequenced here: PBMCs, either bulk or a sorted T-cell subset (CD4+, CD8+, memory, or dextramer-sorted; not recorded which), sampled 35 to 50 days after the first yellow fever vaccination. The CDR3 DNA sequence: TGCAGTGCCCCACTACAGGGAATGAACACTGAAGCTTTCTTT. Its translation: CSAPLQGMNTEAFF.